The 7 T cell receptor beta chains below were found in one sample sequenced in a study of cytomegalovirus exposure and HLA in healthy donors (dated by TCRdb to 2016 to 2017). The library was produced with the immunoSEQ multiplex PCR assay. For the multiplex PCR, a mixture combining 60 forward primers for TCR Vbeta segments and 13 reverse primers for TCR Jbeta segments was used. Held by TCRdb, this immuneACCESS table contains in-frame sequences only and omits some clones. Under half of the omission traces to an unresolved V gene where checked; the cause of the rest is unknown. The sample has about 180,000 clones on record, roughly three quarters of them singletons. The biggest ten clones account for less than 2.5% of the sample. Sequences were obtained from PBMCs. The receptors originated from a woman aged 30 to 39 in good health and CMV-seropositive.

CDR3 protein: CASSLFRGRSQPQHF. Written as DNA, the CDR3 is TGTGCCAGCAGTTTATTCAGGGGACGTAGTCAGCCCCAGCATTTT. The V and J genes are TRBV28 and TRBJ1-5; tentative D call: TRBD1 (6 bases). The CDR3 has 15 amino acids. Between the trimmed V and J ends, which lost 1 base and 6 bases, there was a span of 13 bases. The germline V gene encodes CDR1 MDHEN and CDR2 SYDVKM.

The rearrangement joins TRBV5-1 to TRBJ1-2; possible D gene TRBD1, 5 bases. Trimming took 1 base from V and 6 from J, leaving 13 bases between them. The germline gives CDR1 SGHRS, CDR2 YFSETQ. The CDR3 consists of 14 residues. CDR3 protein: CASSLSGGLDGYTF. Written as DNA, the CDR3 is TGCGCCAGCAGCTTGTCCGGGGGTTTGGATGGCTACACCTTC.

The gene calls are TRBV9 and TRBJ2-5; D unresolved. Germline CDR1 is SGDLS and CDR2 is YYNGEE. This CDR3 region has 15 residues. V lost 2 bases and J lost 5, with 16 bases in between. CDR3 in amino acids: CASSVTPSGLETQYF. CDR3 DNA sequence: TGTGCCAGCAGCGTGACGCCGTCAGGCCTTGAGACCCAGTACTTC.

This clone was counted a few times. The chain joins TRBV29-1 to TRBJ1-2; 9 bases align to TRBD1. The germline V gene encodes CDR1 SQVTM and CDR2 ANQGSEA. The CDR3 spans 17 residues. The J segment lost 7 bases and the V segment lost 4 bases, leaving 19 bases of the junction unmatched. DNA for the CDR3: TGCAGCGTTGCTGAAGTCCGTTTAAGGGGACAGGGACGTGGCTACACCTTC. Translating it yields CSVAEVRLRGQGRGYTF.

The chain has TRBV5-6 and TRBJ2-7, with D perhaps matching TRBD1 (5 bases). CDR3 length equals 15 residues. The ends were cut back, 4 bases at V and 2 bases at J, with 16 bases in the middle. Germline assignment: CDR1 SGHDT and CDR2 YYEEEE. The CDR3 nucleotides read TGTGCCAGCAGCCTTCTGGGGCCTACAACCTACGAGCAGTACTTC. Translating it yields CASSLLGPTTYEQYF. The full variable domain, its missing parts supplied by reference TRBV5-6 and TRBJ2-7, is DAGVTQSPTHLIKTRGQQVTLRCSPKSGHDTVSWYQQALGQGPQFIFQYYEEEERQRGNFPDRFSGHQFPNYSSELNVNALLLGDSALYLCASSLLGPTTYEQYFGPGTRLTVT.

This chain joins TRBV5-6 and TRBJ1-6; the D gene is possibly TRBD1 (5 bases). With 5 bases removed from V and 7 bases from J, the gap between germline ends came to 13 bases. CDR3 length: 14 amino acids. Germline V gene sequence: CDR1 SGHDT, CDR2 YYEEEE. Here the CDR3 reads CASRPREENSPLHF. The CDR3 DNA reads TGTGCCAGCAGACCCAGGGAGGAGAATTCACCCCTCCACTTT.

V usage is TRBV11-3 and J usage is TRBJ2-3, with unresolved D. From germline, CDR1 is SGHNT and CDR2 YENEEA. V shed 5 bases and J shed 10 bases, with 13 bases lying between them. CDR3 length: 12 residues. CDR3 nucleotides: TGTGCCAGCAGCCCCCGTCTAGGTGCGCAGTATTTT. Translating it yields CASSPRLGAQYF. Together with reference TRBV11-3 and TRBJ2-3, the CDR3 gives the full variable domain: EAGVVQSPRYKIIEKKQPVAFWCNPISGHNTLYWYLQNLGQGPELLIRYENEEAVDDSQLPKDRFSAERLKGVDSTLKIQPAELGDSAVYLCASSPRLGAQYFGPGTRLTVL.